Listed below are T cell receptor beta chains from one sample, sequenced in a study of cytomegalovirus exposure and HLA in healthy donors. Assay used: immunoSEQ multiplex PCR; TCRdb lists only in-frame clones, some missing. The data show roughly 71,000 clones, with more than 75% seen just once and less than 3.5% held by the top ten. What was sequenced was PBMCs. The receptors were sampled from a girl between 5 and 17 years old in good health and CMV-seropositive. Both conserved end residues are part of each CDR3. The D gene is left open where the match is weak. Only part of the rows carry a size: once, few, many, or a class if the clone is expanded.

abundance: few; j_gene: TRBJ2-1; v_gene: TRBV4-1; d_gene: TRBD1; CDR3nt: TGCGCCAGCAGCCAACCGGGACAGAACTACAATGAGCAGTTCTTC; CDR3aa: CASSQPGQNYNEQFF
abundance: NA; j_gene: TRBJ2-3; v_gene: TRBV2; d_gene: NA; CDR3nt: TGTGCCAGCAGTGAGGGGGGAACTAGGGACACAGATACGCAGTATTTT; CDR3aa: CASSEGGTRDTDTQYF
abundance: NA; j_gene: TRBJ2-3; v_gene: TRBV5-1; d_gene: TRBD2; CDR3nt: TGCGCCAGCAGCTTGGGACTAGCGGGAGACTCTAGCACAGATACGCAGTATTTT; CDR3aa: CASSLGLAGDSSTDTQYF
abundance: NA; j_gene: TRBJ2-2; v_gene: TRBV29-1; d_gene: TRBD1; CDR3nt: TGCAGCGTCCTCAGGGGGACGGGTGCCGGGGAGCTGTTTTTT; CDR3aa: CSVLRGTGAGELFF
abundance: NA; j_gene: TRBJ2-1; v_gene: TRBV7-9; d_gene: TRBD2; CDR3nt: TGTGCCAGCAGCTCCTGGACTAGAGACAATGAGCAGTTCTTC; CDR3aa: CASSSWTRDNEQFF
abundance: NA; j_gene: TRBJ1-6; v_gene: TRBV7-9; d_gene: TRBD1; CDR3nt: TGTGCCAGCAGCTTAGCTGGGACAGGGTATTTCCCCCTCCACTTT; CDR3aa: CASSLAGTGYFPLHF
abundance: NA; j_gene: TRBJ2-7; v_gene: TRBV6-1; d_gene: TRBD1; CDR3nt: TGTGCCAGCAGTCCCGGGACAGGGCCCTACGAGCAGTACTTC; CDR3aa: CASSPGTGPYEQYF
abundance: NA; j_gene: TRBJ1-6; v_gene: TRBV7-2; d_gene: NA; CDR3nt: TGTGCCAGCAGCTTCCAGGGTGGGAATTCACCCCTCCACTTT; CDR3aa: CASSFQGGNSPLHF
abundance: once; j_gene: TRBJ2-3; v_gene: TRBV29-1; d_gene: TRBD1; CDR3nt: TGCAGCATCTCCGCCGGGACAGGGCTCACAGATACGCAGTATTTT; CDR3aa: CSISAGTGLTDTQYF
abundance: NA; j_gene: TRBJ1-2; v_gene: TRBV6-6; d_gene: NA; CDR3nt: TGTGCCAGCAGTTACGCGCCCAAAGACGGGAACTATGGCTACACCTTC; CDR3aa: CASSYAPKDGNYGYTF
abundance: NA; j_gene: TRBJ2-1; v_gene: TRBV4-3; d_gene: NA; CDR3nt: TGCGCCAGCAGCCAAGAAGGGCAGGGCTCCTACAATGAGCAGTTCTTC; CDR3aa: CASSQEGQGSYNEQFF
abundance: NA; j_gene: TRBJ2-3; v_gene: TRBV9; d_gene: NA; CDR3nt: TGTGCCAGCAGCGTAAGCAGGGGAAATACGCAGTATTTT; CDR3aa: CASSVSRGNTQYF
abundance: NA; j_gene: TRBJ2-6; v_gene: TRBV5-4; d_gene: NA; CDR3nt: TGTGCCAGCAGCGGCGGGGGCCTACTCTCTGGGGCCAACGTCCTGACTTTC; CDR3aa: CASSGGGLLSGANVLTF
abundance: many; j_gene: TRBJ1-2; v_gene: TRBV5-6; d_gene: NA; CDR3nt: TGTGCCAGCAGCCCGGGAGGGTTTGGCTACACCTTC; CDR3aa: CASSPGGFGYTF
abundance: NA; j_gene: TRBJ2-2; v_gene: TRBV4-3; d_gene: TRBD2; CDR3nt: TGCGCCAGCAGCCAAGATGGCCTAGCGGGATCTGGGGAGCTGTTTTTT; CDR3aa: CASSQDGLAGSGELFF
abundance: NA; j_gene: TRBJ2-1; v_gene: TRBV5-4; d_gene: NA; CDR3nt: TGTGCCAGCAGCACCGGACGGGGTGGTCATGAGCAGTTCTTC; CDR3aa: CASSTGRGGHEQFF
abundance: once; j_gene: TRBJ2-5; v_gene: TRBV4-1; d_gene: NA; CDR3nt: TGCGCCAGCAGCCTCGATGGGGCAGGCCAAGAGACCCAGTACTTC; CDR3aa: CASSLDGAGQETQYF
abundance: NA; j_gene: TRBJ1-1; v_gene: TRBV7-9; d_gene: NA; CDR3nt: TGTGCCAGCAGCTTAGCGGGGCCAGGGAACAGTGAAGCTTTCTTT; CDR3aa: CASSLAGPGNSEAFF
abundance: NA; j_gene: TRBJ2-7; v_gene: TRBV10-1; d_gene: NA; CDR3nt: TGCGCCAGCAGTGAGCGGTCTTCCTACGAGCAGTACTTC; CDR3aa: CASSERSSYEQYF
abundance: NA; j_gene: TRBJ1-3; v_gene: TRBV15; d_gene: TRBD1; CDR3nt: TGTGCCACCAGCAGGGACAGGGGCGAGGGGAACACCATATATTTT; CDR3aa: CATSRDRGEGNTIYF
abundance: NA; j_gene: TRBJ2-3; v_gene: TRBV29-1; d_gene: TRBD2; CDR3nt: TGCAGCGTTGCCTCGACTAGCGGGAGAACAGATACGCAGTATTTT; CDR3aa: CSVASTSGRTDTQYF
abundance: NA; j_gene: TRBJ1-2; v_gene: TRBV19; d_gene: NA; CDR3nt: TGTGCCAGTAGTATAGAGGCGGCCGTCAATGGCTACACCTTC; CDR3aa: CASSIEAAVNGYTF
abundance: NA; j_gene: TRBJ2-7; v_gene: TRBV7-9; d_gene: NA; CDR3nt: TGTGCCAGCAGCCTCCCGAACCGGGACTTACTCTACGAGCAGTACTTC; CDR3aa: CASSLPNRDLLYEQYF
abundance: NA; j_gene: TRBJ1-1; v_gene: TRBV7-9; d_gene: TRBD1; CDR3nt: TGTGCCAGCAGCCCGAGACAGGGTCGGTCGAGCACTGAAGCTTTCTTT; CDR3aa: CASSPRQGRSSTEAFF
abundance: many; j_gene: TRBJ1-1; v_gene: TRBV19; d_gene: NA; CDR3nt: TGTGCCAGTAGCCCGACAGGAGGTTACACTGAAGCTTTCTTT; CDR3aa: CASSPTGGYTEAFF
abundance: once; j_gene: TRBJ1-1; v_gene: TRBV18; d_gene: NA; CDR3nt: TGTGCCAGCTCACGGTTTGGAGGGTCGGACACTGAAGCTTTCTTT; CDR3aa: CASSRFGGSDTEAFF
abundance: few; j_gene: TRBJ1-1; v_gene: TRBV7-2; d_gene: NA; CDR3nt: TGTGCCAGCAGCGTCCCGGGACAGAACACTGAAGCTTTCTTT; CDR3aa: CASSVPGQNTEAFF
abundance: NA; j_gene: TRBJ2-1; v_gene: TRBV7-9; d_gene: NA; CDR3nt: TGTGCCAGCAGCGTCCCGCGGGACTGGGAATCAGATGAGCAGTTCTTC; CDR3aa: CASSVPRDWESDEQFF
abundance: NA; j_gene: TRBJ1-1; v_gene: TRBV10-3; d_gene: TRBD1; CDR3nt: TGTGCCATCAGAAAGACAGGGGAGAGTAAAACTGAAGCTTTCTTT; CDR3aa: CAIRKTGESKTEAFF
abundance: NA; j_gene: TRBJ1-5; v_gene: TRBV2; d_gene: NA; CDR3nt: TGTGCCAGCAGTCAGGGATTTCTCCCCCAGCATTTT; CDR3aa: CASSQGFLPQHF
abundance: NA; j_gene: TRBJ1-1; v_gene: TRBV5-6; d_gene: TRBD1; CDR3nt: TGTGCCAGCACCGGCGACAGGGGGAACACTGAAGCTTTCTTT; CDR3aa: CASTGDRGNTEAFF
abundance: once; j_gene: TRBJ2-1; v_gene: TRBV25-1; d_gene: TRBD2; CDR3nt: TGTGCCAGCAGACTAGCGGGAGCCTACAATGAGCAGTTCTTC; CDR3aa: CASRLAGAYNEQFF
abundance: NA; j_gene: TRBJ1-2; v_gene: TRBV7-9; d_gene: NA; CDR3nt: TGTGCCAGCAGCCTAACAGAGGGCGATGGCTACACCTTC; CDR3aa: CASSLTEGDGYTF